A single sample gave rise to the 15 T cell receptor beta chains below, sequenced in a study of T cell responses to AZD1222 COVID-19 vaccine. The repertoire was sequenced with immunoSEQ multiplex PCR; TCRdb's copy has only in-frame clones and lacks some. The sample comprises roughly 120,000 clones, approximately 86% of which are singletons, and approximately 9.6% rests with the top ten. The sample consisted of peripheral blood, taken on day 0 of AZD1222 vaccination. The receptors originated from an adult in good health.

The V and J genes are TRBV9 and TRBJ1-6, with 8 nucleotides matching TRBD1. Germline V CDR1 and CDR2: SGDLS, YYNGEE. CDR3 size: 18 residues. Trimming at V came to 0 bases and at J to 0 bases, leaving 5 bases not matched to a gene. Here the CDR3 reads CASSVGDRGSSYNSPLHF. CDR3 in DNA: TGTGCCAGCAGCGTAGGAGACAGGGGAAGCTCCTATAATTCACCCCTCCACTTT.

In nucleotides, the CDR3 is TGTGCCAGCAGCTTAGGCCCATACGGGGGTACTGGAAACACCATATATTTT. Amino acids: CASSLGPYGGTGNTIYF. This chain links TRBV11-2 with TRBJ1-3; tentative D call: TRBD1 (5 bases). With 1 base removed from V and 2 bases from J, the gap between germline ends came to 15 bases. This CDR3 comprises 17 residues. Germline CDR1 is SGHAT and CDR2 is FQNNGV.

This clone was detected only a few times. The chain has TRBV7-3 and TRBJ1-2; weak D call: TRBD1 (5 bases). From germline, CDR1 is SGHTA and CDR2 FQGTGA. V was pared by 5 bases and J by 5 bases, with 18 bases between. This CDR3 has 15 residues. The CDR3 DNA reads as TGTGCCAGCAGCCAAATGTCAGGGAGGGGTTATGGCTACACCTTC. Translation gives CASSQMSGRGYGYTF.

The chain carries TRBV7-9 and TRBJ1-1, with D maybe TRBD1 (5 bases). Trimming took 4 bases from V and 1 from J, leaving 16 bases between them. Germline V gene data show CDR1 as SEHNR and CDR2 as FQNEAQ (reference sequence). The CDR3 has 16 amino acids. The CDR3 loop is CASSSYHRRWNTEAFF. Here the CDR3 DNA reads TGTGCCAGCAGCTCCTATCACAGGCGGTGGAACACTGAAGCTTTCTTT.

The V gene is TRBV5-4, the J gene TRBJ2-5; 7 nucleotides agree with TRBD2. The CDR3 consists of 17 residues. The germline V gene encodes CDR1 SGHNT and CDR2 YYREEE (reference sequence). The V and J ends lost 1 base and 2 bases, in that order; junction bases with no gene match: 11. The CDR3 DNA sequence: TGTGCCAGCAGCTTGAACCGGGGGGAGGCCAGGCAAGAGACCCAGTACTTC. It translates to CASSLNRGEARQETQYF.

The rearrangement uses TRBV5-1 and TRBJ1-1; perhaps TRBD1 as D (5 bases). CDR3 size: 17 residues. CDR1 is SGHRS and CDR2 is YFSETQ in the germline V gene. V dropped 0 bases and J dropped 7 bases, with 22 bases sitting between them. DNA of the CDR3: TGCGCCAGCAGCTTGGGCTGGGGGTCTCTAGTATCGTTTGAAGCTTTCTTT. Translation gives CASSLGWGSLVSFEAFF.

This sequence joins TRBV6-2 or TRBV6-3 and TRBJ2-1, with 8 nucleotides matching TRBD2. The V segment lost 2 bases and the J segment 0 bases; nucleotides outside the gene matches: 15. CDR3 length equals 20 residues. Per germline, CDR1 MNHEY and CDR2 SVGEGT. In DNA form, the CDR3 reads TGTGCCAGCAGTTACCCGGGGCTTATTAGCGGGGTGAGCTCCTACAATGAGCAGTTCTTC. Amino acids: CASSYPGLISGVSSYNEQFF.

V and J are TRBV19 and TRBJ2-5; perhaps TRBD2 as D (5 bases). This CDR3 is 15 amino acids long. Per the germline V gene, CDR1 is LNHDA and CDR2 is SQIVND (reference sequence). The V end was cut by 1 base, the J end by 2 bases, with 11 bases between. CDR3 DNA: TGTGCCAGTAGTATAGTCTTAAGCGGACAAGAGACCCAGTACTTC. Its protein is CASSIVLSGQETQYF.

V usage is TRBV12-2 and J usage is TRBJ1-2; the table's D call, TRBD1, has no DNA check behind it. TRBV12-2 counts as a pseudogene. The CDR3 has 13 amino acids. For the CDR3, the DNA is TGTGCAAGTCGTCCCACAGGGCGCTATGGCTACACCTTC. As protein: CASRPTGRYGYTF.

This sequence joins TRBV7-2 and TRBJ1-2, with D possibly being TRBD1 (6 bases). This CDR3 comprises 14 residues. The germline V gene has CDR1 SGHTA and CDR2 FQGNSA. V lost 1 base and J 2 bases, leaving 8 bases between the germline ends. The CDR3 coding sequence is TGTGCCAGCAGCTTAGAGACAGGAAACTATGGCTACACCTTC. Its translation is CASSLETGNYGYTF.

The chain uses TRBV18 and TRBJ1-5; possibly TRBD1 for D (6 bases). The germline CDR1 and CDR2 sequences are KGHSH and LQKENI. The CDR3 covers 17 residues. V was clipped by 1 base and J by 3 bases, with 16 bases between them. CDR3 in DNA: TGTGCCAGCTCACCACGCAGAACGGGGGGGCACAATCAGCCCCAGCATTTT. Amino acid sequence: CASSPRRTGGHNQPQHF.

The rearrangement uses TRBV2 and TRBJ2-3; D unresolved. V was trimmed by 5 bases and J by 2 bases, leaving 2 bases between them. CDR1 is SNHLY and CDR2 is FYNNEI in the germline V gene. There are 11 residues in the CDR3. In DNA, the CDR3 is TGTGCCAGCAGTACCACAGATACGCAGTATTTT. This encodes CASSTTDTQYF.

The chain uses TRBV7-2 and TRBJ1-4; D possibly corresponds to TRBD1 (5 bases). This CDR3 has 19 residues. Germline assignment: CDR1 SGHTA and CDR2 FQGNSA. The V and J ends lost 3 bases and 5 bases respectively, with 25 bases between them. CDR3 coding DNA: TGTGCCAGCAGCTTCCCCGGGGCACAGGTGGGCGGGGAGAATGAAAAACTGTTTTTT. Translating it yields CASSFPGAQVGGENEKLFF. Drawing the rest from reference TRBV7-2 and TRBJ1-4, the complete variable domain is GAGVSQSPSNKVTEKGKDVELRCDPISGHTALYWYRQSLGQGLEFLIYFQGNSAPDKSGLPSDRFSAERTGGSVSTLTIQRTQQEDSAVYLCASSFPGAQVGGENEKLFFGSGTQLSVL.

This chain joins TRBV5-1 and TRBJ2-7; D is unresolved. V lost 0 bases and J 3 bases, leaving 10 bases between the germline ends. CDR3 length equals 14 residues. CDR1 is SGHRS and CDR2 is YFSETQ in the germline V gene. The DNA of the CDR3 is TGCGCCAGCAGCTTGGGGGTTGTTGGCTACGAGCAGTACTTC. Translated, it gives CASSLGVVGYEQYF.

This chain links TRBV7-6 with TRBJ1-1; 10 bases are a match to TRBD1. The germline V gene has CDR1 SGHVS and CDR2 FNYEAQ. The CDR3 totals 13 residues. The V gene end was trimmed by 10 bases and the J gene end by 1 base; junction bases not matched to a gene: 3. The CDR3 loop reads CATRQGANTEAFF. As DNA, the CDR3 is TGTGCCACACGACAGGGGGCGAACACTGAAGCTTTCTTT.